A selection of T cell receptor beta chains follows, all from one sample in a study of Ad26.COV2.S vaccination and SARS-CoV-2 variants. The assay was immunoSEQ multiplex PCR, and TCRdb's table has in-frame clones only and misses some. The data contain fewer than 800,000 clones, about 89% of them seen just once; the ten biggest clones take up about 1.5%. Sequencing was performed on peripheral blood, taken in a trial of Ad26.COV2.S vaccine versus placebo. These receptors all stem from a person between 18 and 65 years old who received the Ad26.COV2.S COVID-19 vaccine or a placebo. Each CDR3 is given without its conserved first and last residue. Fields, in order: V gene, CDR3 protein.

v_gene: TRBV30
CDR3aa: AWSVLRGISTGELF

v_gene: TRBV4-2
CDR3aa: ASSQEGTTGLAGTDTQY

v_gene: TRBV4-1
CDR3aa: ASSLEGGEGEKLF

v_gene: TRBV6-5
CDR3aa: ASSYLGEGTETQY

v_gene: TRBV30
CDR3aa: AWSRDSYEQY

v_gene: TRBV7-9
CDR3aa: ASSPGTSNTEAF

v_gene: TRBV7-9
CDR3aa: ASREGAGGANMNTEAF

v_gene: TRBV7-2
CDR3aa: ASSLAGDRGQF

v_gene: TRBV7-2
CDR3aa: ASSWLGVSNTGELF

v_gene: TRBV24-1
CDR3aa: ATSDFRGREQY

v_gene: TRBV19
CDR3aa: ASSTRDTNQPQH

v_gene: TRBV3-1/TRBV3-2
CDR3aa: ASSSPTGTSGYNEQF

v_gene: TRBV9
CDR3aa: ASSVEAYNEQF

v_gene: TRBV12-3/TRBV12-4
CDR3aa: ASNTKRDHEQY

v_gene: TRBV9
CDR3aa: ASSVERGTYSNNEQF

v_gene: TRBV19
CDR3aa: ASSINHGTEAF

v_gene: TRBV9
CDR3aa: ASSPHVRAGVNEQY

v_gene: TRBV30
CDR3aa: AWSVLGSGSEKLF

v_gene: TRBV6-2/TRBV6-3
CDR3aa: ASSYRTGSSGNTIY

v_gene: TRBV11-1
CDR3aa: ASSPDKSYGYT

v_gene: TRBV3-1/TRBV3-2
CDR3aa: ASIKGVTGELF

v_gene: TRBV12-3/TRBV12-4
CDR3aa: ASTLGDGQF

v_gene: TRBV24-1
CDR3aa: ATSDPGQGGEKLF

v_gene: TRBV27
CDR3aa: ASTSSLGGGYT

v_gene: TRBV12-3/TRBV12-4
CDR3aa: ASRYRGVTEAF

v_gene: TRBV14
CDR3aa: ASSPQGAFSGANVLT

v_gene: TRBV5-8
CDR3aa: ASSKPGTGSYEQY

v_gene: TRBV6-6
CDR3aa: ASSYSQNQPQH

v_gene: TRBV3-1/TRBV3-2
CDR3aa: ASSQKGWGTEAF

v_gene: TRBV6-1
CDR3aa: ASSAGQGISYNSPLH

v_gene: TRBV19
CDR3aa: ASSINVYSNQPQH

v_gene: TRBV5-1
CDR3aa: ASSTRDSRGGETQY

v_gene: TRBV29-1
CDR3aa: STPRGGRGTEAF

v_gene: TRBV28
CDR3aa: ASSSGTGLNQPQH

v_gene: TRBV5-6
CDR3aa: ASSLAPNTEAF

v_gene: TRBV6-5
CDR3aa: ASSQGAGELF

v_gene: TRBV4-3
CDR3aa: ASSQGWDSTYEQY

v_gene: TRBV10-3
CDR3aa: AISGRGNQPQH

v_gene: TRBV7-8
CDR3aa: ASSLWTSADEQF

v_gene: TRBV7-6
CDR3aa: ASSATSDGRTEAF

v_gene: TRBV12-3/TRBV12-4
CDR3aa: ASSPTREKLF

v_gene: TRBV6-5
CDR3aa: ASILPGDRGKGAF

v_gene: TRBV27
CDR3aa: ASSSGDGGYLYEQY

v_gene: TRBV9
CDR3aa: ASSGDGPPLH

v_gene: TRBV9
CDR3aa: ASSVDPGGWSGTQY

v_gene: TRBV11-3
CDR3aa: ASSPSGGRGTSPREQY

v_gene: TRBV6-2/TRBV6-3
CDR3aa: ASSLVQGNNSPLH

v_gene: TRBV15
CDR3aa: ATSREAGTAYTEAF

v_gene: TRBV7-6
CDR3aa: ASSSPADSQETQY

v_gene: TRBV7-8
CDR3aa: ASTLGQGARNTEAF

v_gene: TRBV3-1/TRBV3-2
CDR3aa: ASTQGGSGNTIY